The rows below give T cell receptor beta chains drawn from one sample of a study of CD8 T cells in ankylosing spondylitis. TCRdb reanalysed the 5' RACE reads using MiXCR and keeps one entry per CDR3 protein. The table lists fewer than 450,000 distinct CDR3 sequences, 17% of them singletons. The material sequenced was blood, either unsorted or a sorted T cell fraction (not recorded which). The origin of the receptors is a male donor with ankylosing spondylitis. Each CDR3 is given with its conserved first and last residue. The D gene is left open where the match is weak. Where a row states a size, it is once, few, many or the class of an expanded clone; other rows omit it.

cdr3_aa | cdr3_nt | d_call | j_call | clone_size | v_call
CASSLWGRSSGNTIYF | TGTGCCAGCAGTTTATGGGGGAGAAGCTCTGGAAACACCATATATTTT | - | TRBJ1-3 | few | TRBV12-3/TRBV12-4
CASSEATNEKLFF | TGTGCCAGCAGCGAAGCAACTAATGAAAAACTGTTTTTT | - | TRBJ1-4 | many | TRBV2
CASSTRHSHSYEQYF | TGTGCCAGCAGCACCAGACACTCGCACTCCTACGAGCAGTACTTC | - | TRBJ2-7 | once | TRBV7-2
CASRDGMYNEQFF | TGTGCCAGCCGCGACGGGATGTACAATGAGCAGTTCTTC | - | TRBJ2-1 | few | TRBV4-2
CASSTRDRGPYEQYF | TGTGCCAGCAGTACCCGGGACAGGGGTCCCTACGAGCAGTACTTC | TRBD1 | TRBJ2-7 | - | TRBV6-2/TRBV6-3
CASSFGLAPSNEQFF | TGTGCCAGCAGTTTCGGACTAGCCCCCAGCAATGAGCAGTTCTTC | TRBD2 | TRBJ2-1 | - | TRBV12-3/TRBV12-4
CASSYSGLAGSSDTQYF | TGTGCCAGCAGTTACTCGGGTCTAGCGGGATCGTCGGATACGCAGTATTTT | TRBD2 | TRBJ2-3 | few | TRBV6-5
CATSSDSLGGTEAFF | TGTGCCACCTCATCGGACAGCTTGGGCGGCACTGAAGCTTTCTTT | - | TRBJ1-1 | - | TRBV11-2
CASGVMNTEAFF | TGTGCCAGCGGTGTAATGAACACTGAAGCTTTCTTT | - | TRBJ1-1 | - | TRBV28
CASSLALLTGNTEAFF | TGTGCCAGCAGTTTAGCCCTTTTAACAGGGAACACTGAAGCTTTCTTT | - | TRBJ1-1 | many | TRBV12-3/TRBV12-4
CSARVGQPQHF | TGCAGTGCTAGAGTGGGTCAGCCCCAGCATTTT | - | TRBJ1-5 | - | TRBV20-1
CASSQVGQGEKLFF | TGCGCCAGCAGCCAAGTGGGACAGGGGGAAAAACTGTTTTTT | TRBD1 | TRBJ1-4 | - | TRBV4-1
CASSLPGREQYF | TGTGCCAGCAGTTTACCAGGCCGCGAGCAGTACTTC | - | TRBJ2-7 | - | TRBV28
CASSLSTYNEQFF | TGTGCCAGCAGCTTAAGTACTTACAATGAGCAGTTCTTC | - | TRBJ2-1 | - | TRBV7-3
CSVVGQPNYGYTF | TGCAGCGTTGTGGGACAGCCTAACTATGGCTACACCTTC | TRBD1 | TRBJ1-2 | many | TRBV29-1
CSARAGLRHF | TGCAGTGCTAGAGCGGGGCTCAGACATTTT | - | TRBJ1-3 | - | TRBV20-1
CASSFGGLNTEAFF | TGTGCCAGTAGTTTTGGGGGGCTGAACACTGAAGCTTTCTTT | - | TRBJ1-1 | many | TRBV5-1
CASSRTTMGTGSYNSPLHF | TGTGCCAGCAGTCGGACGACCATGGGCACCGGCTCCTATAATTCACCCCTCCACTTT | - | TRBJ1-6 | many | TRBV4-2
CASSLATGGRPYGYTF | TGTGCCAGCAGTTTAGCCACAGGTGGGCGGCCCTATGGCTACACCTTC | - | TRBJ1-2 | - | TRBV12-3/TRBV12-4
CSARYRGNQETQYF | TGCAGTGCTAGATACAGGGGGAACCAAGAGACCCAGTACTTC | TRBD1 | TRBJ2-5 | - | TRBV20-1
CASSPPFRYEQYF | TGTGCCAGCAGCCCTCCCTTTCGCTACGAGCAGTACTTC | - | TRBJ2-7 | many | TRBV7-2
CASSEGQGKGNEQFF | TGTGCCAGCAGCGAAGGACAGGGGAAAGGCAATGAGCAGTTCTTC | TRBD1 | TRBJ2-1 | many | TRBV12-3/TRBV12-4
CASSWGFYGYTF | TGTGCCAGCAGTTGGGGGTTCTATGGCTACACCTTC | - | TRBJ1-2 | - | TRBV28
CASSQALDRGRAFF | TGTGCCAGCAGCCAAGCCTTGGACAGGGGGCGAGCTTTCTTT | TRBD1 | TRBJ1-1 | - | TRBV3-1
CASSWTLGDRQFF | TGTGCCAGCAGTTGGACACTGGGCGATCGGCAGTTCTTC | - | TRBJ2-1 | - | TRBV6-5
CASSRLPSTGELFF | TGTGCCAGCAGCCGACTGCCGAGCACCGGGGAGCTGTTTTTT | - | TRBJ2-2 | - | TRBV27
CASSLKYRASAELRQDEQYF | TGTGCCAGCAGTTTAAAATATAGGGCTAGCGCAGAGCTAAGGCAGGACGAGCAGTACTTC | - | TRBJ2-7 | - | TRBV12-3/TRBV12-4
CASSFLVVRAGANEQFF | TGTGCCAGCAGTTTCTTAGTGGTTCGAGCGGGGGCAAATGAGCAGTTCTTC | TRBD2 | TRBJ2-1 | - | TRBV12-3/TRBV12-4
CASLTAINSPLHF | TGTGCCAGCCTAACAGCCATTAATTCACCCCTCCACTTT | - | TRBJ1-6 | few | TRBV6-1